This is a list of T cell receptor beta chains from one sample in a study of T cells in Graves' hyperthyroidism and ophthalmopathy. One entry per CDR3 protein, called by TCRdb with MiXCR from the multiplex PCR reads. The sample includes approximately 610,000 distinct CDR3 sequences, about 14% of them seen just once. The specimen was blood. Receptor source: a woman aged 40-49 years with Graves' ophthalmopathy. CDR3s include the opening cysteine and the closing phenylalanine or tryptophan. D genes are given only for firm matches. Expanded clones are given a class, and other clones once, few, many or no size at all.

NA	TRBV7-9	few	TRBJ2-5	TGTGCCAGCAGATCTTCTAGGGCGGAGACCCAGTACTTC	CASRSSRAETQYF
TRBD2	TRBV7-2	NA	TRBJ2-5	TGTGCCAGCAGCCTCCGGGGGGGGGGAATTCGCGAGACCCAGTACTTC	CASSLRGGGIRETQYF
NA	TRBV29-1	many	TRBJ2-5	TGCAGCGTTGTTTGGAGAATGGTCCTTGAGACCCAGTACTTC	CSVVWRMVLETQYF
TRBD2	TRBV9	many	TRBJ2-5	TGTGCCAGCAGCGTGGGGGGGGTAGCGGGAGAGACCCAGTACTTC	CASSVGGVAGETQYF
NA	TRBV28	many	TRBJ1-6	TGTGCCAGCAGTGTGGGGCCAAACAGTAATTCACCCCTCCACTTT	CASSVGPNSNSPLHF
NA	TRBV9	NA	TRBJ2-2	TGTGCCAGCAGCGTAGTGGCCCCAGGGTTAGCCGGGGAGCTGTTTTTT	CASSVVAPGLAGELFF
TRBD1	TRBV6-1	many	TRBJ1-2	TGTGCCAGCAGAGCCACAGGGGACTATGGCTACACCTTC	CASRATGDYGYTF
NA	TRBV19	many	TRBJ2-7	TGTGCCAGTAGGGGGCGGGTCTCCTACGAGCAGTACTTC	CASRGRVSYEQYF
TRBD2	TRBV6-2/TRBV6-3	many	TRBJ2-2	TGTGCCAGCAGTTCCCCCGGACTAGCGGGAGTTAACACCGGGGAGCTGTTTTTT	CASSSPGLAGVNTGELFF
TRBD2	TRBV30	NA	TRBJ2-7	TGTGCCTGGAGTGTATCTAGCGGGCTTTACTACGAGCAGTACTTC	CAWSVSSGLYYEQYF
NA	TRBV5-1	many	TRBJ2-2	TGCGCCAGCAGCTTGGACAGCGCGGGGACCGGGGAGCTGTTTTTT	CASSLDSAGTGELFF
TRBD1	TRBV5-4	NA	TRBJ1-1	TGTGCCAGTAGTTCCCCCCCGGGACAGGGGCGGCGCGCAGCTTTCTTT	CASSSPPGQGRRAAFF
TRBD1	TRBV29-1	NA	TRBJ1-2	TGCAGCGTTGGCAGGGGACAGGGGGAATCAAACTATGGCTACACCTTC	CSVGRGQGESNYGYTF
TRBD1	TRBV11-3	NA	TRBJ1-1	TGTGCCAGCAGCCGGGGACAGGGGGAAATGAACACTGAAGCTTTCTTT	CASSRGQGEMNTEAFF
TRBD2	TRBV6-5	many	TRBJ2-7	TGTGCCAGCGCCGCGACCAGCGGGAGCTACGAGCAGTACTTC	CASAATSGSYEQYF
TRBD2	TRBV29-1	many	TRBJ2-5	TGCAGCGTTGGCGTAGGGGTAGCGGGGTCGGGGGAGACCCAGTACTTC	CSVGVGVAGSGETQYF